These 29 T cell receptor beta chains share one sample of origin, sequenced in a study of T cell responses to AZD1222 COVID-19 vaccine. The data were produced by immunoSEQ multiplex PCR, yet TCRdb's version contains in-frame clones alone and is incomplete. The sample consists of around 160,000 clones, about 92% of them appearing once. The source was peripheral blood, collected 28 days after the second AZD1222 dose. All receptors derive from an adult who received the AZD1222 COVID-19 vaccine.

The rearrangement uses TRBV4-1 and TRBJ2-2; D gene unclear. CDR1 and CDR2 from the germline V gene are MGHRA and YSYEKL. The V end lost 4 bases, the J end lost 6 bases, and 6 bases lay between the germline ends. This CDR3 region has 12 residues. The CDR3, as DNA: TGCGCCAGCAGCCTCGTAGCCGGGGAGCTGTTTTTT. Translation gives CASSLVAGELFF.

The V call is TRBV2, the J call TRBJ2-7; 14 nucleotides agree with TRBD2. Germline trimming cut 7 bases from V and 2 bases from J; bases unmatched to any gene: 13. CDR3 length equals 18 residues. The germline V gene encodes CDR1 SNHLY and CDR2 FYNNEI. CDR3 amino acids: CASNTGTSGGEVAYEQYF. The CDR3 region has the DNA TGTGCCAGCAATACCGGGACTAGCGGGGGAGAGGTGGCCTACGAGCAGTACTTC.

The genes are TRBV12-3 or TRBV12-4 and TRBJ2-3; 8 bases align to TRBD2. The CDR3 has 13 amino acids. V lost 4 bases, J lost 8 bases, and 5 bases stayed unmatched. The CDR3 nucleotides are TGTGCCAGCAGTTCGTCCACTAGCGGTACGCAGTATTTT. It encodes CASSSSTSGTQYF.

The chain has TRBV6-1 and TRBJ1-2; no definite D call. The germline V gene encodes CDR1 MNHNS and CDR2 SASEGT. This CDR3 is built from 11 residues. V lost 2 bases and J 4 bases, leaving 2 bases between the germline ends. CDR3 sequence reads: CASSESYGYTF. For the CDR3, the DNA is TGTGCCAGCAGTGAATCCTATGGCTACACCTTC.

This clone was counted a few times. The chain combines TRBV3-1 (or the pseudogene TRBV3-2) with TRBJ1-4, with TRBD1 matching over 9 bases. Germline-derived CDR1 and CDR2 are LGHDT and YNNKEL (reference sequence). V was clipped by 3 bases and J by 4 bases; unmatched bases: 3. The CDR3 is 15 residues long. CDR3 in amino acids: CASSQWDRDNEKLFF. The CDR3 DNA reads TGTGCCAGCAGCCAGTGGGACAGGGATAATGAAAAACTGTTTTTT.

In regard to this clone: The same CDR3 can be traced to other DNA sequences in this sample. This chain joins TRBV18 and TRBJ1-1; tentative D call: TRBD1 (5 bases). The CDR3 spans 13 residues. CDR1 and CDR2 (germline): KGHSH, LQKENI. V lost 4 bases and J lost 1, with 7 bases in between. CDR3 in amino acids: CASSQGQNTEAFF. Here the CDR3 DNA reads TGTGCCAGCTCACAAGGACAGAACACTGAAGCTTTCTTT. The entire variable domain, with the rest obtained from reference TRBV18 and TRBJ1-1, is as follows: NAGVMQNPRHLVRRRGQEARLRCSPMKGHSHVYWYRQLPEEGLKFMVYLQKENIIDESGMPKERFSAEFPKEGPSILRIQQVVRGDSAAYFCASSQGQNTEAFFGQGTRLTVV.

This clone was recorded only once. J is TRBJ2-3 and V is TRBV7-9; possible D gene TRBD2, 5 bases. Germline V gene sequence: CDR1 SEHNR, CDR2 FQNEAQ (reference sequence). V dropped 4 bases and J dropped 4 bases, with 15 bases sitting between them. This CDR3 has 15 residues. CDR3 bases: TGTGCCAGCAGCTACCTTGGCGGGCCAGCAGATACGCAGTATTTT. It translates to CASSYLGGPADTQYF.

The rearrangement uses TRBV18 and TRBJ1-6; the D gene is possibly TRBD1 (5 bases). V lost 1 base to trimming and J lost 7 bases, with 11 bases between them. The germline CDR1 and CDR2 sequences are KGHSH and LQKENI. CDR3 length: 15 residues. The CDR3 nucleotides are TGTGCCAGCTCACCACAAAGGGGACCGAATTCACCCCTCCACTTT. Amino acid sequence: CASSPQRGPNSPLHF.

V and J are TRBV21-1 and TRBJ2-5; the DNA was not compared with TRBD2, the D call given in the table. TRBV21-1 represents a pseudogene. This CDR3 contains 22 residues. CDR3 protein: CASSLRLRASGGNKLVQETQYF. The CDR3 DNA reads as TGTGCCAGCAGCTTACGACTTAGGGCTAGCGGGGGGAACAAACTAGTCCAAGAGACCCAGTACTTC.

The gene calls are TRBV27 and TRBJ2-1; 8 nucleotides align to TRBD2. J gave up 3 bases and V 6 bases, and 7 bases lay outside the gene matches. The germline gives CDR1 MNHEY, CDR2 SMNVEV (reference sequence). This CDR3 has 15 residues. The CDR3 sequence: CASSLTSGSYNEQFF. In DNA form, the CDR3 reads TGTGCCAGCAGCTTGACGAGCGGGAGCTACAATGAGCAGTTCTTC.

The CDR3 region has the DNA TGTGCCTGGAGTGGAGGGTTCAATCAGCCCCAGCATTTT. Translation gives CAWSGGFNQPQHF. V gene TRBV30 combines with J gene TRBJ1-5; D not resolved. The CDR3 consists of 13 residues. Trimming removed 1 base at V and 3 bases at J, with 7 bases between. Germline V CDR1 and CDR2: GTSNPN, SVGIG (reference sequence).

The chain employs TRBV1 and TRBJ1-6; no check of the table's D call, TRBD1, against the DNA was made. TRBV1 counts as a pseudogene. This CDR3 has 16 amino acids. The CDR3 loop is CTSSQGAGYYNSPLHF. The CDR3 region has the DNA TGCACCAGCAGCCAAGGGGCTGGTTACTATAATTCACCCCTCCACTTT.

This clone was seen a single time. The chain's CDR3 is CASSPKQGDQSSTEAFF. The CDR3 DNA is TGTGCCAGCAGCCCCAAGCAGGGGGACCAGTCGAGCACTGAAGCTTTCTTT. This chain links TRBV4-2 with TRBJ1-1, with 7 bases fitting TRBD1. Unmatched junction bases numbered 15, after V lost 4 bases and J lost 4 bases. The CDR3 consists of 17 residues. Germline CDR1 LGHNA, CDR2 YNFKEQ.

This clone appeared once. CDR3 sequence: CASSPPGTPNQPQHF. In nucleotides, the CDR3 is TGTGCCAGCTCACCACCTGGGACACCCAATCAGCCCCAGCATTTT. The rearrangement uses TRBV18 and TRBJ1-5, with a tentative D call TRBD1 (6 bases). Trimming removed 0 bases from V and 3 bases from J, with 9 bases in between. Looked up from germline, CDR1 is KGHSH and CDR2 is LQKENI. The CDR3 spans 15 residues.

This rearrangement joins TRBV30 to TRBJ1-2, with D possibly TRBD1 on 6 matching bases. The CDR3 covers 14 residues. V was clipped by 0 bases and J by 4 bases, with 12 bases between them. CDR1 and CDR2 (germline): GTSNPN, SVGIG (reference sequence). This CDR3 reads CAWSVVTGFYGYTF. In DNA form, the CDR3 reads TGTGCCTGGAGTGTAGTAACAGGGTTCTATGGCTACACCTTC.

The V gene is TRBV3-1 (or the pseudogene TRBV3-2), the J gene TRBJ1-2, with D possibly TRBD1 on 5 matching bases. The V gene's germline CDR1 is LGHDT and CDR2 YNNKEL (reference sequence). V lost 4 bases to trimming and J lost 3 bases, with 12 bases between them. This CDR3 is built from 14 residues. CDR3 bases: TGTGCCAGCAGCCCTCTCCAGGGCCACTATGGCTACACCTTC. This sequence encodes CASSPLQGHYGYTF.

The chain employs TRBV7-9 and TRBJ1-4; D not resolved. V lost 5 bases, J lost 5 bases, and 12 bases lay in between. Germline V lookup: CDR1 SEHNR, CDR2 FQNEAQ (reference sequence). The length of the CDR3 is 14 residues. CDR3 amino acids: CASSPGGYNEKLFF. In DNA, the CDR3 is TGTGCCAGCAGCCCGGGTGGGTACAATGAAAAACTGTTTTTT.

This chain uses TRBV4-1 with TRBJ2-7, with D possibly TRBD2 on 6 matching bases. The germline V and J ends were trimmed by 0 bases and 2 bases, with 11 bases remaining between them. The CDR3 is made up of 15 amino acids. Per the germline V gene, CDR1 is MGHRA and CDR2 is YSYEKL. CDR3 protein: CASSQDNGSPYEQYF. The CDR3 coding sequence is TGCGCCAGCAGCCAAGATAACGGGAGTCCCTACGAGCAGTACTTC.

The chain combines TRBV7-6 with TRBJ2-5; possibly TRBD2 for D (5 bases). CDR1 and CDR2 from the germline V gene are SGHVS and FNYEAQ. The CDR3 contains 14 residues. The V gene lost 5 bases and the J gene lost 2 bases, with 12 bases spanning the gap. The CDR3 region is CASSPRTRQETQYF. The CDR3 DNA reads TGTGCCAGCAGCCCCCGTACTAGACAAGAGACCCAGTACTTC.

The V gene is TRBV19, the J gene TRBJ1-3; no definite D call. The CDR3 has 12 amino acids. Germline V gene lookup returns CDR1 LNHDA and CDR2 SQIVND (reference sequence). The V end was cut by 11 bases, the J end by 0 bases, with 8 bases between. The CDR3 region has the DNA TGTGCCGCAGCTGACTCTGGAAACACCATATATTTT. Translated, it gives CAAADSGNTIYF.

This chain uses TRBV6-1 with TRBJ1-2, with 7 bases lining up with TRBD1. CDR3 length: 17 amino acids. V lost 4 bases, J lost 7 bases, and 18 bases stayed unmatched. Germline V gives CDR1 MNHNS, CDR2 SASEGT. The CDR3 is CASSADLTGERWGGYTF. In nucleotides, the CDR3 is TGTGCCAGCAGTGCGGACCTCACAGGGGAACGGTGGGGTGGCTACACCTTC.

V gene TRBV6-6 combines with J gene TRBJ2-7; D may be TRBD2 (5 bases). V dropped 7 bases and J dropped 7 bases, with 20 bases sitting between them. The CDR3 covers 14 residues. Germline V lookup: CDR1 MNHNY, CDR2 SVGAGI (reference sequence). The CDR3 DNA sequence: TGTGCCAGCACTTGGACTCACGATGTACGTGAGCAGTACTTC. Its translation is CASTWTHDVREQYF.

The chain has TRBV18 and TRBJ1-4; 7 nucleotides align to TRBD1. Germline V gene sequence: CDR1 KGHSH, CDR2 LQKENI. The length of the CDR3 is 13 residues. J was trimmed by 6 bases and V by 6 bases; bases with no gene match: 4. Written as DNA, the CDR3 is TGTGCCAGCTCTCGCGGACAGGATGAAAAACTGTTTTTT. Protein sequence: CASSRGQDEKLFF.

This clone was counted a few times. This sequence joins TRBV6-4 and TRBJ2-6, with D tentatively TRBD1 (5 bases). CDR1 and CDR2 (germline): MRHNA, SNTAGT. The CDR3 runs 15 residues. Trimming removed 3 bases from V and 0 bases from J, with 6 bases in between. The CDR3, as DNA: TGTGCCAGCAGTGAGGACATCTCTGGGGCCAACGTCCTGACTTTC. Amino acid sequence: CASSEDISGANVLTF.

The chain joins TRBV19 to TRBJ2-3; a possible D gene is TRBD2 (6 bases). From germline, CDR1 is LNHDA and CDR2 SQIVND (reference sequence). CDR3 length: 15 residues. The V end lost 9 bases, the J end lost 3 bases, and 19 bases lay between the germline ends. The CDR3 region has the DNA TGTGCCAGCAGAATGGGGCGGGGTGTGACAGATACGCAGTATTTT. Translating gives CASRMGRGVTDTQYF.

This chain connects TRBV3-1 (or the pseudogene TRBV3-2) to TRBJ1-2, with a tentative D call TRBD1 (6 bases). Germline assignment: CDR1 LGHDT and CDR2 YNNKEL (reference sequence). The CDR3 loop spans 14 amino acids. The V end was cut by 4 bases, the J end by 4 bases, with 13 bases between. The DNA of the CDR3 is TGTGCCAGCAGCCCGCAGGGGAACGGCTATGGCTACACCTTC. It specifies CASSPQGNGYGYTF.

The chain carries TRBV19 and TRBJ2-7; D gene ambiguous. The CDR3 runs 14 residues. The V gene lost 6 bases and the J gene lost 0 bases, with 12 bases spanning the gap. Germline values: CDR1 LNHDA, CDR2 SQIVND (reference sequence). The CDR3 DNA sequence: TGTGCCAGTAGCGACCAGAGGAGCTCCTACGAGCAGTACTTC. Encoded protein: CASSDQRSSYEQYF.

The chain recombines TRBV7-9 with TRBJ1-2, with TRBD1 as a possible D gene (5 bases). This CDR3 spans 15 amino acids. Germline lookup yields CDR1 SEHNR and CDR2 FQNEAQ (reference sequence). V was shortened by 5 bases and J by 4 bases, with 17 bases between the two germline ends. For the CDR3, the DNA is TGTGCCAGCAGCCCGAACCGTTGGGACGGCTATGGCTACACCTTC. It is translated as CASSPNRWDGYGYTF.

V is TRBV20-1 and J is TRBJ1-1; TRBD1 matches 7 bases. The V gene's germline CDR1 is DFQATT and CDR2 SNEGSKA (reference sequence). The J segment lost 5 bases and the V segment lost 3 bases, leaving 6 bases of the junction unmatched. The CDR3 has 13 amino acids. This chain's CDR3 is CSASTAGGTEAFF. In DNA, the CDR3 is TGCAGTGCTAGTACGGCAGGGGGGACTGAAGCTTTCTTT.